The clone carrying this T cell receptor beta chain was seen more than once but under ten times. Its antigen is not known. The record originates from a study of tumor-infiltrating lymphocytes in glioblastoma multiforme. Germline V CDR1 and CDR2: KGHDR, SFDVKD. V dropped 5 bases and J dropped 0 bases, with 14 bases sitting between them. There are 16 residues in the CDR3. The study, taken as a whole, reports: Clone frequencies may be distorted by unequal TCR transcripts per cell. No surface-marker sorting into functional T cell subtypes was done. Only one glioblastoma patient had TCR and mutation analysis.

Three nested ARM-PCR rounds with V-beta and C-beta primers built TCRB libraries. TCRdb re-called the multiplex PCR reads through MiXCR, storing one row per CDR3 protein. The sample lists approximately 30,000 distinct CDR3 sequences; 60% to 65% were seen once. The sequenced sample consisted of brain tumor tissue. The genes are TRBV24-1 and TRBJ2-3; tentatively, D is TRBD2 (6 bases). The clonotype comes from a male donor with glioblastoma. The CDR3 DNA follows: TGTGCCACCAGTGGTGGGGGGAGACCTAGCACAGATACGCAGTATTTT. Its protein product is CATSGGGRPSTDTQYF.